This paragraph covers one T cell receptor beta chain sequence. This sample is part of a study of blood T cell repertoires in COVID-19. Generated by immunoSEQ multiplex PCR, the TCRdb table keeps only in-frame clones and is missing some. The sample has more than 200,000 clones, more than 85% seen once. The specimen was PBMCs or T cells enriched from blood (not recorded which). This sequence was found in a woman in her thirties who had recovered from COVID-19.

The DNA for the CDR3 is TGTGCCAGCAGCTTCGGACAGCTCAATTCACCCCTCCACTTT. Translated, it gives CASSFGQLNSPLHF. The chain uses TRBV7-9 and TRBJ1-6; a possible D gene is TRBD1 (6 bases). Per germline, CDR1 SEHNR and CDR2 FQNEAQ (reference sequence). The V end was cut by 3 bases, the J end by 7 bases, with 10 bases between. The CDR3 loop spans 14 amino acids.